This T cell receptor beta chain was captured by sequencing in a study of blood T cell repertoires in COVID-19. The V gene's germline CDR1 is MDHEN and CDR2 SYDVKM. V lost 7 bases, J lost 8 bases, and 9 bases stayed unmatched. The CDR3 is 14 amino acids. The table lists this clone with a count of one. The data were produced by immunoSEQ multiplex PCR, yet TCRdb's version contains in-frame clones alone and is incomplete. The table records around 97,000 clones, around 88% of them present only once. The clonotype originates from a human donor in a cohort sampled during active COVID-19. This chain joins TRBV28 and TRBJ1-4; TRBD1 matches at 8 bases. Sequenced input: peripheral blood. The CDR3 sequence is CASTLSGGWEKLFF. DNA of the CDR3: TGTGCCAGCACCCTCTCAGGGGGCTGGGAAAAACTGTTTTTT.